Sequencing of this T cell receptor (beta chain) was carried out in a study of blood T cell repertoires in COVID-19. Study overall: Specimens from acute and convalescent COVID-19 originated in the United States, Italy and Spain. T cells, B-cell-depleted T cells, or PBMCs supplied cDNA or gDNA.

Original processing methods: Nucleated cell number was recorded as an estimate derived from reference gene primer amplification. Some clones are missing from TCRdb's copy, which holds only in-frame ones; the method was immunoSEQ multiplex PCR. Clonal size and the V and J genes are those of that table, whereas D and trimming came from the DNA. The sample contains fewer than 200,000 clones, about three quarters of which appear only once. The V gene's germline CDR1 is LNHNV and CDR2 YYDKDF (reference sequence). V lost 3 bases and J lost 5, with 11 bases in between. The CDR3 loop spans 13 amino acids. This chain connects TRBV15 to TRBJ2-7, with a weak D call TRBD2 (5 bases). The sequenced sample consisted of peripheral blood. The clonotype originates from a woman aged 70-85 years with acute or convalescent COVID-19. CDR3: CATSRWVGDEQYF. In DNA, the CDR3 is TGTGCCACCAGCAGGTGGGTCGGGGACGAGCAGTACTTC.